One sample yielded the 29 T cell receptor beta chains listed below, sequenced in a study of patients and donors after allogeneic stem cell transplantation (dated by TCRdb to the early 2020s). The protocol used for the library was RT-PCR. These reads were obtained on a NextSeq 550. In-frame beta chains were kept once TCRdb had trimmed the public reads at Q25 with fastp and called clones with MiXCR. Rows with a matching CDR3 protein are joined into one entry that keeps the most common DNA and genes. For this sample there are approximately 200,000 distinct CDR3 sequences; 35% to 45% appear just once. The biggest ten clones account for around 10% of the sample. The sequenced sample consisted of blood, either unsorted or a sorted T cell fraction (not recorded which). All receptors derive from a human donor who was either an allogeneic HSCT recipient or a stem cell or donor lymphocyte infusion donor (not recorded which). It is not recorded whose cells these are; they may come from a transplant donor.

The chain recombines TRBV6-5 with TRBJ2-7, with a possible D match to TRBD2 (5 bases). CDR1 is MNHEY, CDR2 SVGAGI, per germline. The ends were cut back, 0 bases at V and 3 bases at J, with 12 bases in the middle. The CDR3 loop spans 15 amino acids. The CDR3 coding sequence is TGTGCCAGCAGTTACTCGTACTGGGGAGACTACGAGCAGTACTTC. The encoded protein is CASSYSYWGDYEQYF.

Only a few counts were recorded for this clonotype. The chain carries TRBV20-1 and TRBJ2-2; 11 positions agree with TRBD2. Germline values: CDR1 DFQATT, CDR2 SNEGSKA (reference sequence). This CDR3 comprises 14 residues. Trimming removed 5 bases from V and 7 bases from J; junction bases left unmatched: 6. The CDR3 coding sequence is TGCAGTGCTCGACTAGCGGGGTCCGACGGGGAGCTGTTTTTT. This translates into CSARLAGSDGELFF.

The rearrangement joins TRBV28 to TRBJ2-3, with 7 bases matching TRBD1. In germline, CDR1 is MDHEN, CDR2 SYDVKM. This CDR3 region has 15 residues. Germline trimming cut 6 bases from V and 0 bases from J; bases unmatched to any gene: 6. The CDR3, as DNA: TGTGCCAGCAGGATGACAGGGCATAGCACAGATACGCAGTATTTT. As protein: CASRMTGHSTDTQYF.

This clonotype occurred a few times. CDR3 residues: CASSPGEPYNEQFF. Written as DNA, the CDR3 is TGCGCCAGCAGCCCCGGGGAACCCTACAATGAGCAGTTCTTC. This sequence joins TRBV5-1 and TRBJ2-1, with D possibly TRBD2 on 5 matching bases. The CDR3 loop spans 14 amino acids. Trimming pared 4 bases from V and 2 bases from J, leaving 10 bases between. Germline V gene sequence: CDR1 SGHRS, CDR2 YFSETQ.

The chain is built from TRBV19 and TRBJ1-2, with D perhaps matching TRBD1 (5 bases). CDR3 length: 13 amino acids. Germline lookup yields CDR1 LNHDA and CDR2 SQIVND (reference sequence). V gave up 5 bases and J gave up 8 bases, with 15 bases separating them. The chain's CDR3 is CASSPGLRGGYTF. Here the CDR3 DNA reads TGTGCCAGTAGTCCGGGGCTAAGAGGAGGCTACACCTTC. The complete variable domain, with remaining parts taken from reference TRBV19 and TRBJ1-2, reads DGGITQSPKYLFRKEGQNVTLSCEQNLNHDAMYWYRQDPGQGLRLIYYSQIVNDFQKGDIAEGYSVSREKKESFPLTVTSAQKNPTAFYLCASSPGLRGGYTFGSGTRLTVV.

This clonotype is a singleton in its sample. The chain links TRBV28 to TRBJ1-2; 8 nucleotides agree with TRBD1. J gave up 4 bases and V 5 bases, and 9 bases lay outside the gene matches. Germline CDR1 and CDR2: MDHEN and SYDVKM. The CDR3 consists of 15 residues. This CDR3 reads CASSGKQGEVYGYTF. CDR3 coding DNA: TGTGCCAGCAGTGGAAAACAGGGGGAGGTCTATGGCTACACCTTC.

The genes are TRBV6-6 and TRBJ1-3; D gene ambiguous. CDR3 length equals 14 residues. Trimming pared 2 bases from V and 0 bases from J, leaving 5 bases between. Germline lookup yields CDR1 MNHNY and CDR2 SVGAGI (reference sequence). DNA for the CDR3: TGTGCCAGCAGTTACGAGAACTCTGGAAACACCATATATTTT. Protein product: CASSYENSGNTIYF.

This sequence joins TRBV30 and TRBJ1-6, with a tentative D call TRBD1 (5 bases). This CDR3 contains 14 residues. The germline V gene encodes CDR1 GTSNPN and CDR2 SVGIG (reference sequence). V shed 2 bases and J shed 7 bases, with 12 bases lying between them. The CDR3: CAWSRGMRNSPLHF. The CDR3 region has the DNA TGTGCCTGGAGTAGGGGAATGCGGAATTCACCCCTCCACTTT. The complete variable domain, with remaining parts taken from reference TRBV30 and TRBJ1-6, reads SQTIHQWPATLVQPVGSPLSLECTVEGTSNPNLYWYRQAAGRGLQLLFYSVGIGQISSEVPQNLSASRPQDRQFILSSKKLLLSDSGFYLCAWSRGMRNSPLHFGNGTRLTVT.

This clonotype was picked up a small number of times. The chain uses TRBV3-1 and TRBJ2-1, with D possibly TRBD2 on 6 matching bases. Deletions cut 2 bases from V and 13 bases from J, with 9 bases between. Germline V gene lookup returns CDR1 LGHDT and CDR2 YNNKEL (reference sequence). The CDR3 has 11 residues. In nucleotides, the CDR3 is TGTGCCAGCAGCCAACGGGCGGGACAGTTCTTC. Protein sequence: CASSQRAGQFF.

The rearrangement uses TRBV5-6 and TRBJ2-3; D remains unclear. CDR3 length: 13 amino acids. CDR1 SGHDT and CDR2 YYEEEE come from the germline V gene. Trimming took off 3 bases at V and 6 bases at J, with 11 bases between the two ends. CDR3 in DNA: TGTGCCAGCAGCTGGTCCGCAAGTGATACGCAGTATTTT. Protein: CASSWSASDTQYF.

The rearrangement links TRBV15 to TRBJ1-6; D not resolved. In germline, CDR1 is LNHNV, CDR2 YYDKDF (reference sequence). Between the trimmed V and J ends, which lost 8 bases and 8 bases, there was a span of 4 bases. The CDR3 is 10 residues long. DNA for the CDR3: TGTGCCACCGGTGATTCACCCCTCCACTTT. It is translated as CATGDSPLHF.

This clonotype occurred many times. The CDR3 DNA reads TGTGCCAGCAGCCCGGGACAGGGTAACACTGAAGCTTTCTTT. Translating gives CASSPGQGNTEAFF. V usage is TRBV18 and J usage is TRBJ1-1, with 9 positions matching TRBD1. The length of the CDR3 is 14 residues. Germline V lookup: CDR1 KGHSH, CDR2 LQKENI. V shed 8 bases, J shed 2 bases, and the junction held 6 bases outside the gene matches. Using reference TRBV18 and TRBJ1-1 for the parts outside the CDR3, the full variable domain is NAGVMQNPRHLVRRRGQEARLRCSPMKGHSHVYWYRQLPEEGLKFMVYLQKENIIDESGMPKERFSAEFPKEGPSILRIQQVVRGDSAAYFCASSPGQGNTEAFFGQGTRLTVV.

This chain links TRBV20-1 with TRBJ1-6, with D uncertain. The CDR3 length is 14 residues. Trimming took off 5 bases at V and 13 bases at J, with 21 bases between the two ends. Looked up from germline, CDR1 is DFQATT and CDR2 is SNEGSKA (reference sequence). The CDR3 DNA reads as TGCAGTGCTTCATTGGCAGGCCTGTTGATTCCCCTCCACTTT. Its protein is CSASLAGLLIPLHF.

This clonotype was counted between two and nine times. The chain carries TRBV7-9 and TRBJ1-1, with TRBD1 as a possible D gene (5 bases). Trimming stripped 0 bases from V and 0 bases from J, with 11 bases between. Germline V gene sequence: CDR1 SEHNR, CDR2 FQNEAQ (reference sequence). The CDR3 has 16 residues. The CDR3 region has the DNA TGTGCCAGCAGCTTAGCGGGGACGGTAATGAACACTGAAGCTTTCTTT. As protein: CASSLAGTVMNTEAFF.

The V call is TRBV7-9, the J call TRBJ1-2, with D possibly matching TRBD1 (5 bases). Germline CDR1 and CDR2: SEHNR and FQNEAQ (reference sequence). The CDR3 is 13 residues long. The V end lost 4 bases, the J end lost 8 bases, and 14 bases lay between the germline ends. The CDR3 loop is CASSSRVDYGYTF. CDR3 coding DNA: TGTGCCAGCAGCTCCAGGGTTGATTACGGCTACACCTTC.

This clonotype was picked up a small number of times. V and J are TRBV10-3 and TRBJ1-4, with 8 bases identical to TRBD1. CDR3 size: 14 residues. Trimming took 6 bases from V and 7 from J; bases not matched to a gene: 7. Germline V gene data show CDR1 as ENHRY and CDR2 as SYGVKD. The CDR3 sequence: CAISPGTGGEKLFF. CDR3 coding DNA: TGTGCCATCAGCCCTGGGACAGGAGGTGAAAAACTGTTTTTT.

The chain couples TRBV6-6 to TRBJ1-1; no firm D call. This CDR3 spans 15 amino acids. V shed 0 bases and J shed 3 bases, with 11 bases lying between them. Looked up from germline, CDR1 is MNHNY and CDR2 is SVGAGI (reference sequence). The CDR3 protein is CASSYSSPRDTEAFF. CDR3 coding DNA: TGTGCCAGCAGTTACTCGAGCCCGCGGGACACTGAAGCTTTCTTT.

The chain couples TRBV12-3 or TRBV12-4 to TRBJ2-2, with 7 positions matching TRBD1. This CDR3 contains 15 residues. V trimming: 6 bases; J trimming: 5 bases; junction bases outside the gene matches: 9. The chain's CDR3 is CASRDLTGRTGELFF. As DNA, the CDR3 is TGTGCCAGCAGGGACCTGACAGGGCGAACCGGGGAGCTGTTTTTT.

CDR3 sequence reads: CSVDPGQGVGNYGYTF. In nucleotides, the CDR3 is TGCAGCGTTGATCCGGGACAGGGGGTTGGTAACTATGGCTACACCTTC. The rearrangement links TRBV29-1 to TRBJ1-2; the match to TRBD1 covers 11 bases. V trimming: 3 bases; J trimming: 1 base; junction bases outside the gene matches: 7. The V gene's germline CDR1 is SQVTM and CDR2 ANQGSEA. This CDR3 comprises 16 residues.

The CDR3 region has the DNA TGTGCCAGCAGCCAAGAACCCGGGACCGGGGAAGACATTCAGTACTTC. Translating it yields CASSQEPGTGEDIQYF. V usage is TRBV4-2 and J usage is TRBJ2-4, with D perhaps being TRBD1 or TRBD2 (5 bases each). V was shortened by 0 bases and J by 8 bases, with 17 bases between the two germline ends. This CDR3 has 16 amino acids. Germline V lookup: CDR1 LGHNA, CDR2 YNFKEQ.

V and J are TRBV12-3 or TRBV12-4 and TRBJ1-2; 9 nucleotides align to TRBD1. The CDR3 is 17 amino acids. The ends lost 2 bases at V and 8 bases at J; junction bases unmatched: 15. In nucleotides, the CDR3 is TGTGCCAGCAGTTTAAAGACAGGGGGAATATCGCGTAAGGGCTACACCTTC. This translates into CASSLKTGGISRKGYTF.

The J gene is TRBJ1-5, the V gene TRBV18; TRBD1 is a possible D gene (6 bases). The CDR3 spans 18 residues. Trimming shortened V by 4 bases and J by 0 bases, and 19 bases separated the two germline ends. Per germline, CDR1 KGHSH and CDR2 LQKENI. This CDR3 is CASSLQTQGTSSNQPQHF. CDR3 DNA sequence: TGTGCCAGCTCACTACAAACTCAGGGGACCTCTAGCAATCAGCCCCAGCATTTT.

J is TRBJ1-2 and V is TRBV20-1, with unresolved D. The germline V gene has CDR1 DFQATT and CDR2 SNEGSKA (reference sequence). CDR3 length: 14 residues. V was pared by 1 base and J by 1 base, with 10 bases between. Here the CDR3 DNA reads TGCAGTGCTAGAGCGCCCATCCGTAACTATGGCTACACCTTC. It codes for CSARAPIRNYGYTF.

The chain uses TRBV5-1 and TRBJ2-3, with D uncertain. This CDR3 comprises 15 residues. Germline CDR1 reads SGHRS; CDR2 reads YFSETQ. V lost 0 bases and J lost 0, with 8 bases in between. The CDR3 coding sequence is TGCGCCAGCAGCTTGGAGTGGGATAGCACAGATACGCAGTATTTT. This gives the protein CASSLEWDSTDTQYF.

This chain links TRBV3-1 with TRBJ1-2, with 7 bases identical to TRBD1. In germline, CDR1 is LGHDT, CDR2 YNNKEL (reference sequence). This CDR3 is 14 amino acids long. V was clipped by 1 base and J by 10 bases; unmatched bases: 9. The CDR3 sequence: CASSQGTGLYDYTF. For the CDR3, the DNA is TGTGCCAGCAGCCAAGGGACAGGTTTATACGACTACACCTTC.

The V and J genes are TRBV6-2 or TRBV6-3 and TRBJ2-1, with D perhaps TRBD1 or TRBD2 (5 bases each). Germline CDR1 and CDR2: MNHEY and SVGEGT. The CDR3 contains 14 residues. V lost 6 bases and J 4 bases, leaving 13 bases between the germline ends. The chain's CDR3 is CASSHGAEYNEQFF. DNA for the CDR3: TGTGCCAGCAGCCACGGGGCAGAGTACAATGAGCAGTTCTTC.

This sequence joins TRBV28 and TRBJ1-2; no clear D gene. Germline loops: CDR1 MDHEN, CDR2 SYDVKM. Trimming stripped 1 base from V and 4 bases from J, with 16 bases between. CDR3 length: 16 residues. The CDR3: CASSLFGKFLFYGYTF. The CDR3 nucleotides are TGTGCCAGCAGTTTATTCGGGAAATTTCTATTCTATGGCTACACCTTC.

This clonotype was detected a few times. This chain links TRBV28 with TRBJ1-1, with no clear D. With 3 bases removed from V and 4 bases from J, the gap between germline ends came to 6 bases. This CDR3 is built from 12 residues. Germline V CDR1 and CDR2: MDHEN, SYDVKM. CDR3 DNA: TGTGCCAGCAGTTTTAACCCCACTGAAGCTTTCTTT. Its protein product is CASSFNPTEAFF. The whole variable domain, remainder taken from reference TRBV28 and TRBJ1-1, is DVKVTQSSRYLVKRTGEKVFLECVQDMDHENMFWYRQDPGLGLRLIYFSYDVKMKEKGDIPEGYSVSREKKERFSLILESASTNQTSMYLCASSFNPTEAFFGQGTRLTVV.

The CDR3 sequence: CASSPQRGEAFF. For the CDR3, the DNA is TGTGCCAGCAGCCCCCAGCGGGGTGAAGCTTTCTTT. The V gene is TRBV11-2, the J gene TRBJ1-1, with D unclear. Germline V lookup: CDR1 SGHAT, CDR2 FQNNGV. The CDR3 is made up of 12 amino acids. The V gene lost 5 bases and the J gene lost 7 bases, with 11 bases spanning the gap.